This is a list of T cell receptor beta chains from one sample in a study of blood T cell repertoires in COVID-19. The protocol was immunoSEQ multiplex PCR, while the TCRdb copy is restricted to in-frame clones and leaves out a portion. The sample yields around 170,000 clones, 84% seen once. The sequenced sample was PBMCs or T cells enriched from blood (not recorded which). Source of these receptors: a man aged 50-59 years who had recovered from COVID-19. CDR3s include the opening cysteine and the closing phenylalanine or tryptophan. D genes are given only for firm matches. Expanded clones get a size class; other rows say once, few or many, or leave the size out.

CDR3	DNA	size	J	V	D
CATTRRGATGELFF	TGTGCCACCACGAGAAGGGGCGCGACCGGGGAGCTGTTTTTT	-	TRBJ2-2	TRBV10-3	-
CATLSAGDGYTF	TGTGCCACCCTATCGGCCGGGGATGGCTACACCTTC	-	TRBJ1-2	TRBV28	-
CASTDLQGRNQPQHF	TGTGCCAGTACCGACCTACAGGGTCGCAATCAGCCCCAGCATTTT	-	TRBJ1-5	TRBV19	-
CASSSKTGAATNEKLFF	TGTGCCAGCAGCTCCAAGACAGGGGCCGCAACTAATGAAAAACTGTTTTTT	once	TRBJ1-4	TRBV13	TRBD1
CASSYATGPFYGYTF	TGTGCCAGCAGTTACGCGACAGGGCCTTTCTATGGCTACACCTTC	-	TRBJ1-2	TRBV6-5	TRBD1
CASRLTSGGGEQFF	TGCGCCAGCAGATTAACTAGCGGGGGGGGCGAGCAGTTCTTC	-	TRBJ2-1	TRBV5-1	TRBD2
CASSPKLTWQRGTTGELFF	TGTGCCAGCAGCCCCAAGTTAACGTGGCAGCGGGGGACCACCGGGGAGCTGTTTTTT	-	TRBJ2-2	TRBV4-2	TRBD2
CASHRQAGRQETQYF	TGCGCCAGCCATCGACAGGCCGGACGGCAAGAGACCCAGTACTTC	-	TRBJ2-5	TRBV5-1	-
CASSLLTDVTGNTIYF	TGTGCCAGCAGCTTATTGACAGACGTTACTGGAAACACCATATATTTT	-	TRBJ1-3	TRBV11-2	-
CASGLVIRMGRVTEAFF	TGTGCTAGTGGTTTGGTGATCCGAATGGGCAGGGTTACTGAAGCTTTCTTT	-	TRBJ1-1	TRBV12-5	-
CASSSKRGASYNEQFF	TGTGCCAGCAGCTCGAAGCGGGGGGCTTCCTACAATGAGCAGTTCTTC	-	TRBJ2-1	TRBV7-3	TRBD2
CASSLDGGLSEQFF	TGTGCCAGCAGCTTAGATGGGGGACTCAGTGAGCAGTTCTTC	-	TRBJ2-1	TRBV7-6	-
CASSLNKRGFATNEKLFF	TGCGCCAGCAGCTTGAATAAACGGGGATTTGCAACTAATGAAAAACTGTTTTTT	-	TRBJ1-4	TRBV5-1	-
CASSQVSGFYGYTF	TGCGCCAGCAGTCAGGTATCAGGGTTTTATGGCTACACCTTC	-	TRBJ1-2	TRBV4-3	-
CASSIGGPGNTIYF	TGTGCCAGTAGTATTGGAGGCCCTGGAAACACCATATATTTT	-	TRBJ1-3	TRBV19	-
CASSRATYNSPLHF	TGTGCCAGCAGCCGGGCGACCTATAATTCACCCCTCCACTTT	-	TRBJ1-6	TRBV3-1/TRBV3-2	-
CASRDRDLSGELFF	TGTGCCAGTAGGGACAGGGATTTATCCGGGGAGCTGTTTTTT	-	TRBJ2-2	TRBV2	TRBD1
CASSYEGYGYTF	TGTGCCAGCAGTTACGAGGGTTATGGCTACACCTTC	-	TRBJ1-2	TRBV28	-
CASSQVGLGSDTQYF	TGCGCCAGCAGCCAAGTGGGCCTGGGGAGCGATACGCAGTATTTT	-	TRBJ2-3	TRBV4-1	-
CASSFGEGRRLYGYTF	TGTGCCAGCAGCTTTGGGGAGGGACGGAGACTCTATGGCTACACCTTC	-	TRBJ1-2	TRBV5-8	-
CASSGTAVRGTIYF	TGTGCCAGCAGTGGAACCGCCGTTCGAGGCACCATATATTTT	once	TRBJ1-3	TRBV2	-
CASIPQGAPYEQYF	TGTGCCAGCATCCCACAGGGGGCCCCCTACGAGCAGTACTTC	-	TRBJ2-7	TRBV5-5	TRBD1
CASSPDRAGGYTF	TGTGCCAGCTCCCCGGACAGGGCTGGTGGCTACACCTTC	-	TRBJ1-2	TRBV27	TRBD1
CASSAMTGRTEAFF	TGTGCCAGCAGTGCAATGACAGGGAGGACTGAAGCTTTCTTT	-	TRBJ1-1	TRBV2	TRBD1
CASSLSRDRGFIGELFF	TGTGCCAGCAGCTTGTCCCGGGACAGGGGATTTATCGGGGAGCTGTTTTTT	few	TRBJ2-2	TRBV5-4	TRBD1
CASSSQSSGQRQDTQYF	TGTGCCAGCAGTTCCCAATCTAGCGGACAAAGGCAAGATACGCAGTATTTT	few	TRBJ2-3	TRBV28	TRBD2
CASSSRTGSYEQYF	TGTGCCAGCAGCTCCCGGACAGGATCGTACGAGCAGTACTTC	few	TRBJ2-7	TRBV7-9	TRBD1
CSVVTGGGNIQYF	TGCAGCGTCGTGACAGGTGGAGGAAACATTCAGTACTTC	-	TRBJ2-4	TRBV29-1	-
CASSLNGQGNYNEQFF	TGTGCCAGCAGCTTAAATGGACAGGGGAACTACAATGAGCAGTTCTTC	-	TRBJ2-1	TRBV7-3	TRBD1
CASSLLDSTDTQYF	TGCGCCAGCAGCCTCCTTGACAGTACAGATACGCAGTATTTT	-	TRBJ2-3	TRBV5-1	-
CASSGGQVTNEKLFF	TGTGCCAGCAGTGGAGGACAGGTCACTAATGAAAAACTGTTTTTT	-	TRBJ1-4	TRBV28	TRBD1
CSVTRSGNTIYF	TGCAGCGTCACTCGGTCAGGAAACACCATATATTTT	-	TRBJ1-3	TRBV29-1	-
CASRLGYETQYF	TGTGCCAGTCGCCTCGGGTATGAGACCCAGTACTTC	-	TRBJ2-5	TRBV6-6	-
CASSSSGTGVYGYTF	TGTGCCAGCAGTTCGTCCGGGACAGGGGTCTATGGCTACACCTTC	-	TRBJ1-2	TRBV28	TRBD1
CASSQMKSSGRGDEQFF	TGCGCCAGCAGCCAAATGAAGAGCAGCGGGCGGGGCGATGAGCAGTTCTTC	few	TRBJ2-1	TRBV4-3	-
CASSYSVVGGHYGYTF	TGTGCCAGCAGTTACTCGGTCGTAGGGGGCCACTATGGCTACACCTTC	-	TRBJ1-2	TRBV6-5	TRBD1
CASSAGGPQGNQPQHF	TGCGCCAGCAGCGCTGGGGGACCACAGGGAAATCAGCCCCAGCATTTT	-	TRBJ1-5	TRBV5-1	-
CAISESTPGRGRTEAFF	TGTGCCATCAGTGAGTCGACCCCCGGGAGGGGGCGAACTGAAGCTTTCTTT	-	TRBJ1-1	TRBV10-3	TRBD1
CSVLRGGAVREQYF	TGCAGCGTCCTCCGGGGGGGGGCGGTACGCGAGCAGTACTTC	-	TRBJ2-7	TRBV29-1	TRBD2